A selection of T cell receptor beta chains follows, all from one sample in a study of blood T cell repertoires in COVID-19. Clones were read by immunoSEQ multiplex PCR, and TCRdb kept only the in-frame ones, dropping some. Of 150,000 to 200,000 clones in the sample, roughly 76% were seen once. Sequences were obtained from peripheral blood. All receptors derive from a woman in her forties or fifties with active or convalescent COVID-19. Both conserved end residues are part of each CDR3. D genes are given only for firm matches. Only some rows state a clone size, as once, few, many or a class for expanded clones.

d_gene	v_gene	j_gene	abundance	CDR3aa	CDR3nt
.	TRBV6-5	TRBJ1-1	.	CASKIGRENTEAFF	TGTGCCAGCAAAATTGGTCGCGAGAACACTGAAGCTTTCTTT
TRBD1	TRBV24-1	TRBJ1-5	.	CATSDRTGPVNQPQHF	TGTGCCACCAGTGACCGGACAGGGCCGGTCAATCAGCCCCAGCATTTT
.	TRBV6-5	TRBJ2-1	.	CASSYRTDYNEQFF	TGTGCCAGCAGTTACCGGACAGACTACAATGAGCAGTTCTTC
.	TRBV7-9	TRBJ1-1	.	CASSLVGRGRAEAFF	TGTGCCAGCAGCTTAGTGGGCAGGGGAAGGGCTGAAGCTTTCTTT
.	TRBV19	TRBJ1-2	few	CASSIVGGRSPYGYTF	TGTGCCAGTAGTATAGTCGGCGGCCGATCTCCGTATGGCTACACCTTC
TRBD1	TRBV3-1/TRBV3-2	TRBJ1-4	.	CASSPRDSPTNEKLFF	TGTGCCAGCAGCCCCCGGGACAGCCCAACTAATGAAAAACTGTTTTTT
.	TRBV11-3	TRBJ2-5	.	CASSLGGSGQETQYF	TGTGCCAGCAGCTTAGGTGGGTCAGGCCAAGAGACCCAGTACTTC
TRBD2	TRBV5-1	TRBJ2-1	.	CASRVTSGSNEQFF	TGCGCCAGCAGGGTTACTAGCGGGAGCAATGAGCAGTTCTTC
TRBD2	TRBV10-3	TRBJ2-2	.	CAISGDSGGLTGGELFF	TGTGCCATCAGTGGCGATAGCGGGGGCCTAACCGGCGGGGAGCTGTTTTTT
.	TRBV7-9	TRBJ1-5	.	CASSLGTVNNQPQHF	TGTGCCAGCAGCTTAGGTACAGTCAATAATCAGCCCCAGCATTTT
TRBD2	TRBV5-1	TRBJ2-5	.	CASSRVGGIAGVEGTQYF	TGCGCCAGCAGCCGGGTTGGCGGGATAGCGGGGGTCGAGGGGACCCAGTACTTC
.	TRBV5-6	TRBJ1-2	.	CASSPDTYGYTF	TGTGCCAGCAGCCCTGATACATATGGCTACACCTTC
TRBD1	TRBV7-2	TRBJ1-2	.	CASSLAGGALGYTF	TGTGCCAGCAGCTTAGCAGGGGGCGCACTCGGCTACACCTTC
TRBD1	TRBV6-2/TRBV6-3	TRBJ2-4	.	CASSWGSRTGDIQYF	TGTGCCAGCAGTTGGGGAAGTCGGACAGGGGACATTCAGTACTTC
.	TRBV7-2	TRBJ1-2	.	CASVGGGRYGYTF	TGTGCCAGCGTGGGGGGAGGGCGCTATGGCTACACCTTC
.	TRBV28	TRBJ2-7	few	CASSLFKDEGYEQYF	TGTGCCAGCAGTTTATTCAAGGACGAGGGCTACGAGCAGTACTTC
TRBD2	TRBV11-2	TRBJ2-1	.	CASSLRTSASYNEQFF	TGTGCCAGCAGCTTAAGGACTAGCGCTTCCTACAATGAGCAGTTCTTC
TRBD1	TRBV5-6	TRBJ2-7	few	CASSRGQGNYEQYF	TGTGCCAGCAGCCGAGGACAGGGAAACTACGAGCAGTACTTC
TRBD2	TRBV12-3/TRBV12-4	TRBJ2-1	.	CASSRAGAREQFF	TGTGCCAGCAGCCGAGCGGGGGCGCGGGAGCAGTTCTTC
.	TRBV11-2	TRBJ2-5	once	CASSRQPVEETQYF	TGTGCCAGCAGCCGACAACCAGTAGAAGAGACCCAGTACTTC